This is a list of T cell receptor beta chains from one sample in a study of T-cell reconstitution after alpha-beta-depleted transplantation in children. TCRdb re-called the PCR reads with MiXCR, one entry per CDR3 protein. The table records some 200,000 distinct CDR3 sequences, roughly 8.3% of them present only once. The specimen was PBMCs, mostly from graft donor cells, collected 360 days after TCRalphabeta/CD19-depleted stem cell transplant. The source of these receptors is a male patient between 2 and 15 years old who had a stem cell transplant for acute myeloid leukemia, so the T cells may come from the graft donor. CDR3s include the opening cysteine and the closing phenylalanine or tryptophan. D genes are given only for firm matches. The size of a clone is reported for some rows only, either as once, few or many, or as a class for expanded clones.

v_call	d_call	clone_size	j_call	cdr3_nt	cdr3_aa
TRBV7-2	.	many	TRBJ2-3	TGTGCCAGCAGCTTTTTCATAGGGCTCTGCACAGATACGCAGTATTTT	CASSFFIGLCTDTQYF
TRBV20-1	.	few	TRBJ2-3	TGCAGTGCTAGAGATTCGGCAGGCCCCCCTGTCGATACGCAGTATTTT	CSARDSAGPPVDTQYF
TRBV24-1	TRBD1	many	TRBJ2-5	TGTGCCACCAGTGACCCAACCGGGACAGGAGAGACCCAGTACTTC	CATSDPTGTGETQYF
TRBV12-3/TRBV12-4	TRBD2	.	TRBJ2-5	TGTGCCACCTCCGGAGCGGGGGCCCAAGAGACCCAGTACTTC	CATSGAGAQETQYF
TRBV20-1	.	few	TRBJ2-1	TGCAGTCCCAGAGCTAGCTCCTACAATGAGCAGTTCTTC	CSPRASSYNEQFF
TRBV12-5	.	few	TRBJ2-5	TGTGCTAGTGGTTTGGTAGCCGGGACTGCGTACCAAGAGACCCAGTACTTC	CASGLVAGTAYQETQYF
TRBV29-1	.	few	TRBJ2-7	TGCAGCGTTGCAGGGACGACGATCTACGAGCAGTACTTC	CSVAGTTIYEQYF
TRBV27	TRBD2	few	TRBJ2-6	TGTGCCAGCAGCCTTCTAGCGGGGGGACACTCTGGGGCCAACGTCCTGACTTTC	CASSLLAGGHSGANVLTF
TRBV12-3/TRBV12-4	TRBD1	.	TRBJ2-5	TGTGCCAGCAGTTCCCGACAGGGGTACCAAGAGACCCAGTACTTC	CASSSRQGYQETQYF
TRBV20-1	TRBD2	few	TRBJ2-1	TGCAGTGCCCTTGGAGGCCTAGCGGCGGGGCAGTTCTTC	CSALGGLAAGQFF
TRBV25-1	TRBD1	few	TRBJ1-4	TGTGCCAGCAGTGCGACAGGGGGCGGAAATGAAAAACTGTTTTTT	CASSATGGGNEKLFF
TRBV20-1	TRBD1	many	TRBJ2-1	TGCAGTGCCAGCATCCCGGGACAGGTCTACAATGAGCAGTTCTTC	CSASIPGQVYNEQFF
TRBV12-3/TRBV12-4	.	few	TRBJ2-5	TGTGCCAGCAGCCTGAGACCCGTGGGGACCCAGTACTTC	CASSLRPVGTQYF
TRBV20-1	TRBD1	few	TRBJ2-1	TGCAGTGCTGACAGGGTAGGGGGCAATGAGCAGTTCTTC	CSADRVGGNEQFF
TRBV6-1	TRBD2	.	TRBJ2-7	TGTGCCAGCAGTATAGCGGGAGGGTCCTACGAGCAGTACTTC	CASSIAGGSYEQYF
TRBV28	TRBD2	few	TRBJ2-7	TGTGCCAGCAGTTTCTCTATAGCGGGAGCGGTTGAGCAGTACTTC	CASSFSIAGAVEQYF
TRBV5-1	.	few	TRBJ2-1	TGCGCCAGCAGCTTTGGCCGGGGACTGCACTACAATGAGCAGTTCTTC	CASSFGRGLHYNEQFF
TRBV5-1	.	many	TRBJ2-5	TGCGCCAGCAGCTTCCAGAACCAAGAGACCCAGTACTTC	CASSFQNQETQYF
TRBV12-3/TRBV12-4	TRBD1	few	TRBJ2-1	TGTGCCAGCAGTGACAGGGGGCGCGTCCATGAGCAGTTCTTC	CASSDRGRVHEQFF
TRBV7-2	.	many	TRBJ2-5	TGTGCCAGCACGTTGGGGGGCCAAGAGACCCAGTACTTC	CASTLGGQETQYF
TRBV5-1	.	.	TRBJ1-1	TGCGCCAGCAGCTTGGTAGTTACAGGGAACACTGAAGCTTTCTTT	CASSLVVTGNTEAFF
TRBV5-1	TRBD2	few	TRBJ2-1	TGCGCCAGCAGCACCGGGACTAGCGGGGGGGATAAGTTCTTC	CASSTGTSGGDKFF
TRBV3-1	TRBD2	.	TRBJ2-7	TGTGCCAGCAGCCAGGCGGGAGGTGGATACGAGCAGTACTTC	CASSQAGGGYEQYF
TRBV12-3/TRBV12-4	.	many	TRBJ2-5	TGTGCCAGCAATGTTCCGGGGCGACAAGAGACCCAGTACTTC	CASNVPGRQETQYF
TRBV3-1	TRBD2	few	TRBJ2-3	TGTGCCAGCAGCCACCCCGTGGGGGGGTCCGGAACAGATACGCAGTATTTT	CASSHPVGGSGTDTQYF
TRBV20-1	.	few	TRBJ1-1	TGCAGTGCTCCACCCCTACGGAACACTGAAGCTTTCTTT	CSAPPLRNTEAFF
TRBV29-1	.	.	TRBJ2-7	TGCAGCGCAACCCCCATCGATCCGTACGAGCAGTACTTC	CSATPIDPYEQYF
TRBV18	TRBD1	many	TRBJ2-7	TGTGCCAGCAGTCCAGGGGGTTACGAGCAGTACTTC	CASSPGGYEQYF
TRBV12-3/TRBV12-4	.	.	TRBJ1-5	TGTGCCAGCAGTTTGCAGGGTTATAGCAATCAGCCCCAGCATTTT	CASSLQGYSNQPQHF
TRBV10-3	TRBD1	.	TRBJ2-7	TGTGCCACCGCGCAACGGGACAGGGGGATCTACGAGCAGTACTTC	CATAQRDRGIYEQYF
TRBV24-1	TRBD2	many	TRBJ2-1	TGTGCCACCAGTTCCGCGGGAGGGCCCTCCAATGAGCAGTTCTTC	CATSSAGGPSNEQFF
TRBV10-3	.	few	TRBJ1-3	TGTGCCATCAGTGAGATCCCTACAGGAACCAACTCTGGAAACACCATATATTTT	CAISEIPTGTNSGNTIYF
TRBV20-1	TRBD2	.	TRBJ2-7	TGCAGTGCTAGAGAAGGTGGCGGGAGTCGGAACGAGCAGTACTTC	CSAREGGGSRNEQYF
TRBV20-1	.	few	TRBJ2-4	TGCAGTGCCAGGGCGGTAGCCAAAAACATTCAGTACTTC	CSARAVAKNIQYF
TRBV20-1	.	many	TRBJ2-2	TGCAGTGCTAGGAGGGCATTGAACACCGGGGAGCTGTTTTTT	CSARRALNTGELFF
TRBV5-6	TRBD2	.	TRBJ2-7	TGTGCCAGCAGCTTTGGGCTAGCGGGAGGGCCTAAGCAGTACTTC	CASSFGLAGGPKQYF
TRBV20-1	.	many	TRBJ2-1	TGCAGTGCTAGAGATTCAGCAGGGACCTACAATGAGCAGTTCTTC	CSARDSAGTYNEQFF
TRBV12-3/TRBV12-4	.	.	TRBJ1-1	TGTGCCACCACCATTCGGGGGGCAAAGACTGAAGCTTTCTTT	CATTIRGAKTEAFF
TRBV7-9	TRBD2	.	TRBJ2-7	TGTGCCAGCAGCTTAGCCGGAGCGGGAGGTGTGCACGAGCAGTACTTC	CASSLAGAGGVHEQYF
TRBV5-1	.	many	TRBJ2-5	TGCGCCAGCAGGTATCAGTCTGCCCAAGAGACCCAGTACTTC	CASRYQSAQETQYF
TRBV5-2	.	.	TRBJ2-1	TGTGCCAGCACCTTGACCGGGACAGGGCCGAAGACTAGCGGGGGGGAATTTGGCAATGAGCAGTTCTTC	CASTLTGTGPKTSGGEFGNEQFF
TRBV4-1	.	many	TRBJ1-1	TGCGCCAGCAGCCAGGGACTGATGAACACTGAAGCTTTCTTT	CASSQGLMNTEAFF
TRBV20-1	TRBD2	.	TRBJ2-3	TGCAGTGCTAGCGGGAGGTTTAGCACAGATACGCAGTATTTT	CSASGRFSTDTQYF
TRBV28	TRBD1	.	TRBJ1-6	TGTGCCACCTCGGACAGGATCTATAATTCACCCCTCCACTTT	CATSDRIYNSPLHF
TRBV29-1	TRBD2	.	TRBJ2-3	TGCAGCGTTGTCCGGACTAGCGGGAGTCAAGATACGCAGTATTTT	CSVVRTSGSQDTQYF
TRBV27	.	many	TRBJ2-3	TGTGCCAGCAGTTTGGGGGGCTTCACAGATACGCAGTATTTT	CASSLGGFTDTQYF
TRBV12-3/TRBV12-4	TRBD1	few	TRBJ2-1	TGTGCCAGCAGTTCCGGCGTTGGGACAGGGGTCTACAATGAGCAGTTCTTC	CASSSGVGTGVYNEQFF
TRBV18	.	.	TRBJ2-3	TGTGCCAGCTCACCGGGGGGACCCAGCACAGATACGCAGTATTTT	CASSPGGPSTDTQYF
TRBV7-9	.	few	TRBJ1-5	TGTGCCAGCAGCGTGGGGTGGACAGATGATCAGCCCCAGCATTTT	CASSVGWTDDQPQHF
TRBV6-1	.	many	TRBJ1-3	TGTGCCAGCAGTCCGGGGGGTACCGGAGGTAACACCATATATTTT	CASSPGGTGGNTIYF
TRBV5-1	.	many	TRBJ1-2	TGCGCCAGCAGCTTGGGAAGGGAAGGCTATGGCTACACCTTC	CASSLGREGYGYTF
TRBV20-1	.	many	TRBJ2-7	TGCAGTGCTAGAGATCTACCGTATCCCGAGCAGTACTTC	CSARDLPYPEQYF